This T cell receptor (beta chain) was documented in a study of T-cell memory formation after mild COVID-19. This CDR3 is built from 13 residues. The V end lost 1 base, the J end lost 3 bases, and 3 bases lay between the germline ends. CDR1 is SGHVS, CDR2 FNYEAQ, per germline. This clonotype was counted at least ten times. Its target is unknown. Notes on the study in general: That cross-reactive memory joined was suggested by some responding clones appearing in pre-infection memory. Clones that got smaller from day 15 to 85 had even CD4/CD8, while clones growing later tipped toward CD4+.

Libraries for TCRalpha and TCRbeta carried sample barcodes and unique molecular identifiers via 5'RACE. From the 5' RACE reads, TCRdb called clonotypes with MiXCR, one entry per CDR3 protein. The profile shows 55,000 to 80,000 distinct CDR3 sequences, 9% to 9.5% of them singletons. The sample consisted of PBMCs or a T cell subset sorted from them (not recorded which). The V call is TRBV7-6, the J call TRBJ2-2; D is uncertain. This clonotype originated in a man aged 18 to 29 who had mild COVID-19 (a few samples of this study predate the infection). Cell type and time point are not known. The CDR3 spells CASSLGDTGELFF. As DNA, the CDR3 is TGTGCCAGCAGCTTAGGGGACACCGGGGAGCTGTTTTTT.